Listed here are 29 T cell receptor beta chains from one sample, sequenced in a study of PD-1 blockade in classical Hodgkin lymphoma. Each patient experienced a relapse that followed autologous stem cell transplantation, and brentuximab vedotin exposure varied. Profiling relied on immunoSEQ multiplex PCR, and the TCRdb table lists in-frame clones only, not all of them. The sample includes about 98,000 clones, roughly 79% of them seen just once. The specimen was peripheral blood mononuclear cells (PBMCs), collected before the second cycle of nivolumab. These TCRs come from a human donor with classical Hodgkin lymphoma.

The rearrangement links TRBV27 to TRBJ2-7; 10 positions match TRBD2. CDR1 MNHEY and CDR2 SMNVEV come from the germline V gene (reference sequence). The CDR3 contains 15 residues. V was clipped by 7 bases and J by 2 bases; unmatched bases: 8. Here the CDR3 reads CASNRVGLAAYEQYF. The CDR3 DNA follows: TGTGCCAGCAACAGAGTAGGACTAGCGGCCTACGAGCAGTACTTC.

This clone was observed once. The chain is built from TRBV12-5 and TRBJ2-7; 7 bases agree with TRBD1. Germline CDR1 and CDR2: LGHNT and FRNRAP. V lost 6 bases to trimming and J lost 6 bases; unmatched junction nucleotides: 8. This CDR3 spans 13 amino acids. CDR3 sequence reads: CASGHPGGAEQYF. CDR3 in DNA: TGTGCTAGTGGCCATCCAGGGGGTGCCGAGCAGTACTTC.

V is TRBV10-3 and J is TRBJ2-7; no clear D gene. Germline V gene data show CDR1 as ENHRY and CDR2 as SYGVKD. Trimming shortened V by 2 bases and J by 0 bases, and 2 bases separated the two germline ends. The CDR3 runs 12 residues. The CDR3 here is CAISEVSYEQYF. The CDR3 nucleotides read TGTGCCATCAGTGAGGTCTCCTACGAGCAGTACTTC.

V and J are TRBV27 and TRBJ2-5; TRBD1 agrees at 8 bases. Germline V CDR1 and CDR2: MNHEY, SMNVEV (reference sequence). V was clipped by 6 bases and J by 7 bases; unmatched bases: 7. This CDR3 region has 13 residues. CDR3: CASRPTGGTTQYF. The CDR3 DNA reads as TGTGCCAGCAGGCCAACAGGGGGTACGACCCAGTACTTC.

V usage is TRBV6-5 and J usage is TRBJ1-4; 7 bases line up with TRBD1. There are 16 residues in the CDR3. Germline loops: CDR1 MNHEY, CDR2 SVGAGI. J gave up 5 bases and V 0 bases, and 6 bases lay outside the gene matches. The CDR3 DNA sequence: TGTGCCAGCAGTTACTCACCGGGACAGCAGAATGAAAAACTGTTTTTT. It translates to CASSYSPGQQNEKLFF.

This chain joins TRBV6-5 and TRBJ1-5, with 7 nucleotides matching TRBD1. With V trimmed by 7 bases and J by 7 bases, 7 bases remained unmatched. Per germline, CDR1 MNHEY and CDR2 SVGAGI. The CDR3 spans 13 residues. The CDR3 DNA sequence: TGTGCCAGCACCGACAGGGCCGGGCAGCCCCAGCATTTT. Translation: CASTDRAGQPQHF.

This clone is classed as medium-sized. The chain has TRBV7-9 and TRBJ2-7; D gene unclear. The CDR3 is made up of 14 amino acids. V shed 5 bases and J shed 5 bases, with 16 bases lying between them. Germline CDR1 SEHNR, CDR2 FQNEAQ (reference sequence). The CDR3 spells CASSVDSPLDEQYF. In DNA form, the CDR3 reads TGTGCCAGCAGCGTCGACTCGCCCCTCGACGAGCAGTACTTC.

The chain couples TRBV6-1 to TRBJ1-2, with TRBD1 matching 7 bases. Germline CDR1 MNHNS, CDR2 SASEGT. Germline trimming cut 7 bases from V and 3 bases from J; bases unmatched to any gene: 5. This CDR3 spans 13 amino acids. The CDR3 sequence: CASTKTGYYGYTF. The CDR3 nucleotides read TGTGCCAGCACCAAGACAGGGTACTATGGCTACACCTTC.

The V call is TRBV2, the J call TRBJ2-2, with 7 bases identical to TRBD1. There are 15 residues in the CDR3. The ends lost 5 bases at V and 3 bases at J; junction bases unmatched: 6. CDR1 and CDR2 from the germline V gene are SNHLY and FYNNEI. CDR3 amino acids: CASSFKTGHTGELFF. The CDR3 DNA reads as TGTGCCAGCAGTTTTAAGACAGGGCACACCGGGGAGCTGTTTTTT.

This clone was counted a few times. V is TRBV7-2 and J is TRBJ2-7; perhaps TRBD1 as D (5 bases). Germline V CDR1 and CDR2: SGHTA, FQGNSA. CDR3 length: 14 amino acids. V lost 4 bases, J lost 0 bases, and 10 bases lay in between. CDR3 sequence (DNA): TGTGCCAGCAGCTCCCGACAGAGCTCCTACGAGCAGTACTTC. Translating it yields CASSSRQSSYEQYF.

This clone was detected once. This rearrangement joins TRBV7-3 to TRBJ2-5; 7 bases are shared with TRBD1. Germline CDR1 SGHTA, CDR2 FQGTGA. This CDR3 has 15 residues. V was pared by 2 bases and J by 5 bases, with 8 bases of the junction left unmatched. Written as DNA, the CDR3 is TGTGCCAGCAGCTTATTAGGGGGCGCCCCGGAGACCCAGTACTTC. It is translated as CASSLLGGAPETQYF.

The chain combines TRBV7-9 with TRBJ2-1; no clear D gene. The CDR3 loop spans 12 amino acids. Germline V gene lookup returns CDR1 SEHNR and CDR2 FQNEAQ (reference sequence). V lost 2 bases and J 3 bases, leaving 2 bases between the germline ends. The CDR3 reads CASSLNYNEQFF. In nucleotides, the CDR3 is TGTGCCAGCAGCTTAAACTACAATGAGCAGTTCTTC.

The chain is built from TRBV5-1 and TRBJ1-4; TRBD1 might be the D (5 bases). V lost 0 bases and J 1 base, leaving 13 bases between the germline ends. Germline V gene sequence: CDR1 SGHRS, CDR2 YFSETQ. The length of the CDR3 is 17 residues. CDR3 sequence reads: CASSLVRQGETNEKLFF. In DNA, the CDR3 is TGCGCCAGCAGCTTGGTTCGGCAGGGTGAAACTAATGAAAAACTGTTTTTT.

CDR3 sequence (DNA): TGTGCCAGCAGCTTAATGACTCTTGGGCCTGGAAACACCATATATTTT. Amino acid sequence: CASSLMTLGPGNTIYF. The chain joins TRBV7-2 to TRBJ1-3; no definite D call. The germline CDR1 and CDR2 sequences are SGHTA and FQGNSA. The CDR3 runs 16 residues. V was pared by 2 bases and J by 2 bases, with 13 bases between.

This clone was observed a few times. The chain recombines TRBV2 with TRBJ1-2; the D is unclear. V dropped 6 bases and J dropped 8 bases, with 13 bases sitting between them. Germline values: CDR1 SNHLY, CDR2 FYNNEI. This CDR3 spans 12 amino acids. The CDR3: CASRQTAEGYTF. The CDR3 nucleotides are TGTGCCAGCAGACAGACGGCGGAGGGCTACACCTTC.

The chain links TRBV28 to TRBJ1-1; D is unresolved. The CDR3 totals 14 residues. Germline CDR1 reads MDHEN; CDR2 reads SYDVKM. The V and J ends lost 3 bases and 1 base respectively, with 9 bases between them. CDR3 sequence: CASSFLGGNTEAFF. The DNA of the CDR3 is TGTGCCAGCAGTTTCTTGGGTGGGAACACTGAAGCTTTCTTT.

The chain joins TRBV6-1 to TRBJ1-1; D might be TRBD1 (6 bases). V lost 5 bases and J 4 bases, leaving 11 bases between the germline ends. CDR3 length: 13 amino acids. Germline assignment: CDR1 MNHNS and CDR2 SASEGT. CDR3 coding DNA: TGTGCCAGCAGTCGCGAGGACAGCACTGAAGCTTTCTTT. Residues: CASSREDSTEAFF.

The V gene is TRBV9, the J gene TRBJ2-5; D unresolved. The CDR3 has 13 residues. V dropped 0 bases and J dropped 5 bases, with 8 bases sitting between them. CDR1 and CDR2 from the germline V gene are SGDLS and YYNGEE. The CDR3 protein is CASSVEGSETQYF. In nucleotides, the CDR3 is TGTGCCAGCAGCGTAGAGGGTAGTGAGACCCAGTACTTC.

This rearrangement joins TRBV7-2 to TRBJ2-1, with 7 positions matching TRBD1. The CDR3 consists of 13 residues. With V trimmed by 4 bases and J by 10 bases, 7 bases remained unmatched. Per the germline V gene, CDR1 is SGHTA and CDR2 is FQGNSA. The CDR3 bases are TGTGCCAGCAGCTCGAAGGGGGCAGGGGAGCAGTTCTTC. Its protein is CASSSKGAGEQFF.

The CDR3 DNA sequence: TGTGCCACCTTAGTAGGGGGCCCCCAAAACTATGGCTACACCTTC. Protein sequence: CATLVGGPQNYGYTF. The V and J genes are TRBV28 and TRBJ1-2, with 7 bases lining up with TRBD1. The CDR3 sequence is 15 residues long. From germline, CDR1 is MDHEN and CDR2 SYDVKM. V lost 10 bases and J lost 2; bases outside the gene matches: 13.

The gene calls are TRBV27 and TRBJ2-3; no firm D call. With 4 bases removed from V and 5 bases from J, the gap between germline ends came to 10 bases. Per germline, CDR1 MNHEY and CDR2 SMNVEV (reference sequence). This CDR3 has 13 amino acids. The CDR3 nucleotides read TGTGCCAGCAGTTCGCTCGTAGAAGATACGCAGTATTTT. This encodes CASSSLVEDTQYF.

The CDR3 loop reads CASSLMTGITEAFF. CDR3 bases: TGTGCCAGCAGCTTAATGACAGGGATCACTGAAGCTTTCTTT. The chain links TRBV11-2 to TRBJ1-1; 7 bases fit TRBD1. CDR1 is SGHAT and CDR2 is FQNNGV in the germline V gene. The junction had 4 bases not matched to a gene; V was cut back by 2 bases and J by 4 bases. The length of the CDR3 is 14 residues. Full variable domain (rest looked up from reference TRBV11-2 and TRBJ1-1): EAGVAQSPRYKIIEKRQSVAFWCNPISGHATLYWYQQILGQGPKLLIQFQNNGVVDDSQLPKDRFSAERLKGVDSTLKIQPAKLEDSAVYLCASSLMTGITEAFFGQGTRLTVV.

The rearrangement joins TRBV5-1 to TRBJ2-6; 9 nucleotides line up with TRBD1. The CDR3 covers 17 residues. V shed 4 bases and J 2 bases; nucleotides not matched to a gene: 7. Germline CDR1 SGHRS, CDR2 YFSETQ. CDR3 DNA: TGCGCCAGCAGCACCGGGACAGGGCCTCCTGGGGCCAACGTCCTGACTTTC. Protein product: CASSTGTGPPGANVLTF.

The gene calls are TRBV6-1 and TRBJ2-7; D is ambiguous. Looked up from germline, CDR1 is MNHNS and CDR2 is SASEGT. Trimming pared 7 bases from V and 0 bases from J, leaving 7 bases between. There are 12 residues in the CDR3. The CDR3 region is CASTGDSYEQYF. The CDR3 DNA follows: TGTGCCAGCACGGGCGACTCCTACGAGCAGTACTTC.

This rearrangement joins TRBV27 to TRBJ2-3; D not resolved. This CDR3 is built from 15 residues. V lost 5 bases and J 3 bases, leaving 15 bases between the germline ends. Germline V gives CDR1 MNHEY, CDR2 SMNVEV (reference sequence). The CDR3 sequence is CASSPDGEMTDTQYF. DNA for the CDR3: TGTGCCAGCAGTCCGGACGGAGAGATGACAGATACGCAGTATTTT.

CDR3 sequence: CSAARGAGDTQYF. CDR3 nucleotide sequence: TGCAGCGCCGCCAGGGGTGCGGGAGATACGCAGTATTTT. The chain joins TRBV29-1 to TRBJ2-3, with a weak D call TRBD1 (6 bases). The CDR3 is made up of 13 amino acids. Trimming cost V 7 bases and J 5 bases, with 16 bases left between them. The germline V gene encodes CDR1 SQVTM and CDR2 ANQGSEA.

V and J are TRBV27 and TRBJ2-1, with a tentative D call TRBD2 (5 bases). The CDR3 loop spans 15 amino acids. Germline V gene data show CDR1 as MNHEY and CDR2 as SMNVEV (reference sequence). The V and J ends lost 3 bases and 4 bases respectively, with 13 bases between them. The CDR3 nucleotides read TGTGCCAGCAGTTTTTTAGGAGGAGGTTACAATGAGCAGTTCTTC. Translating gives CASSFLGGGYNEQFF.

CDR3 protein: CASNSPARLKNTEAFF. Here the CDR3 DNA reads TGTGCCAGTAATTCCCCGGCTAGATTAAAGAACACTGAAGCTTTCTTT. The rearrangement uses TRBV19 and TRBJ1-1; D unclear. V shed 7 bases and J shed 1 base, with 19 bases lying between them. Per germline, CDR1 LNHDA and CDR2 SQIVND (reference sequence). The CDR3 has 16 amino acids.

The chain couples TRBV27 to TRBJ2-7; D remains ambiguous. CDR3 length: 12 residues. Germline V gene lookup returns CDR1 MNHEY and CDR2 SMNVEV (reference sequence). Trimming removed 6 bases from V and 5 bases from J, with 11 bases in between. In nucleotides, the CDR3 is TGTGCCAGCAGGTCTACCGTCCACGAGCAGTACTTC. Its translation is CASRSTVHEQYF.